A selection of T cell receptor beta chains follows, all from one sample in a study of shared clonotypes between healthy human individuals. Only in-frame clones appear in the TCRdb table, and some are missing; sequencing was by immunoSEQ multiplex PCR. This table holds about 2.1 million clones, 90% to 95% found once. Sequenced material: naive CD8+ T cells from PBMCs. These receptors were taken from a man between 18 and 35 years old in good health. Some clones in this sample may be carry-over from other donors' samples. The conserved cysteine and the conserved F or W are not part of the CDR3 here. Fields, in order: V gene, clone size, J gene, CDR3 protein. The size entry is marked missing in some rows and otherwise reads once, few, many or a size class.

>TRBV7-9|-|TRBJ2-7
ASSWTASGRMDEQY
>TRBV5-1|-|TRBJ2-1
ASSLAQGMGLVSYNEQF
>TRBV9|-|TRBJ2-7
ASSRNSATYEQY
>TRBV7-9|-|TRBJ1-1
ASSLAPGGTEAF
>TRBV27|-|TRBJ2-4
ASSPFGGENIQY
>TRBV7-9|-|TRBJ2-7
ASSLGVRDSTYEQY
>TRBV27|once|TRBJ2-5
ASSPAAGWRETQY
>TRBV7-6|once|TRBJ2-7
ASSFRAGSITYEQY
>TRBV19|-|TRBJ2-1
ASSIRGPDEQF
>TRBV27|-|TRBJ1-5
ASSEGQNQPQH
>TRBV4-2|-|TRBJ1-1
ASSQDFREAEAF
>TRBV6-6|-|TRBJ2-3
ASSLDTQY
>TRBV5-4|-|TRBJ2-2
ASSLPDGLLSRELF
>TRBV7-9|once|TRBJ2-3
ASSLAGTSGKSSTDTQY
>TRBV7-9|-|TRBJ1-2
ASSLAHRGREANYGYT
>TRBV28|-|TRBJ1-4
ASSSSGYGEKLF
>TRBV5-4|-|TRBJ2-3
ASSSGLLNRDTQY
>TRBV5-4|-|TRBJ2-3
ASRGGKDTQY
>TRBV28|-|TRBJ2-5
ASSENGLVKQETQY
>TRBV19|-|TRBJ2-7
ASSIELRTAYYEQY
>TRBV19|-|TRBJ2-3
ASSMVRGADTQY
>TRBV27|-|TRBJ2-4
ASSSSSISGRAKNIQY
>TRBV27|-|TRBJ2-7
ASSLRVGSYEQY
>TRBV7-2|-|TRBJ1-1
ASSLYSLVNTEAF
>TRBV10-2|-|TRBJ2-7
ASTEGWAQY
>TRBV6-1|-|TRBJ1-2
ASSEGPRAGNGYT